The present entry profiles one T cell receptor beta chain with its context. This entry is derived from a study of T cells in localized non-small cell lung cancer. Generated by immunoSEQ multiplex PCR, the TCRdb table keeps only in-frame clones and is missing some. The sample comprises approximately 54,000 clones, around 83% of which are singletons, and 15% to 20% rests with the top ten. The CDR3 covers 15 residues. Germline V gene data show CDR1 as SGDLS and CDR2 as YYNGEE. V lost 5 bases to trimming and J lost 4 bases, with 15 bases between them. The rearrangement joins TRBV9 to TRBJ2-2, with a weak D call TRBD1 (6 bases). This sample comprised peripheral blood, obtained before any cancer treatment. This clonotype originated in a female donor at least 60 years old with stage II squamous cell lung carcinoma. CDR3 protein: CASRKQGLLTGELFF. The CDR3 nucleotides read TGTGCCAGCAGGAAACAGGGCCTCCTCACCGGGGAGCTGTTTTTT.